This is a list of T cell receptor beta chains from one sample in a study of human T cells and chemical hapten exposure. TCRdb reprocessed the 5' RACE reads with MiXCR, giving one entry per CDR3 protein. The repertoire holds some 150,000 distinct CDR3 sequences, with around 4.4% as singletons. The source of these receptors is a female donor in good health. The CDR3 runs from the conserved cysteine through the conserved F or W. The D gene is left open where the match is weak. Expanded clones are given a class, and other clones once, few, many or no size at all.

V	length	D	size	J	DNA	CDR3
TRBV12-3/TRBV12-4	16	.	many	TRBJ2-2	TGTGCCAGCAGACCTCCCGGGGTAGCGAACACCGGGGAGCTGTTTTTT	CASRPPGVANTGELFF
TRBV20-1	12	TRBD1	many	TRBJ1-2	TGCAGTGCTAGAGAAACAGGGGTTGGCTACACCTTC	CSARETGVGYTF
TRBV29-1	10	.	many	TRBJ2-3	TGCAGCGCCGGCACAGATACGCAGTATTTT	CSAGTDTQYF
TRBV20-1	14	TRBD2	many	TRBJ2-1	TGCAGTGCTAGAGATGGAGCGGGGAGGAATGAGCAGTTCTTC	CSARDGAGRNEQFF
TRBV20-1	12	.	.	TRBJ1-4	TGCAGTGGACGGGGGGTGGGGGAAAAACTGTTTTTT	CSGRGVGEKLFF
TRBV9	15	.	many	TRBJ2-7	TGTGCCAGCAGCGTAGTCTGCATGGTTCTCCCCGAGCAGTACTTC	CASSVVCMVLPEQYF
TRBV3-1	12	.	.	TRBJ1-2	TGTGCCAGCAGCCGAAGTAACTATGGCTACACCTTC	CASSRSNYGYTF
TRBV7-2	15	.	many	TRBJ2-7	TGTGCCAGCAGCTCCCCTGCGGGACAGACCTACGAGCAGTACTTC	CASSSPAGQTYEQYF
TRBV6-2/TRBV6-3	15	TRBD1	many	TRBJ1-1	TGTGCCAGCAGTACCCGGGACAGGATGAACACTGAAGCTTTCTTT	CASSTRDRMNTEAFF
TRBV5-1	16	TRBD1	.	TRBJ1-4	TGCGCCAGCAGGTTTCAGGGGGATGCAACTAATGAAAAACTGTTTTTT	CASRFQGDATNEKLFF
TRBV5-1	13	.	many	TRBJ2-1	TGCGCCAGCAGCCTTCCCTCCTACAATGAGCAGTTCTTC	CASSLPSYNEQFF
TRBV12-3/TRBV12-4	16	.	many	TRBJ2-6	TGTGCCAGCAGTTTGGGGTCCGTCTCTGGGGCCAACGTCCTGACTTTC	CASSLGSVSGANVLTF
TRBV20-1	16	TRBD1	.	TRBJ2-1	TGCAGTGCCTCAGATTACCGGGACAGGGGAATGGATGAGCAGTTCTTC	CSASDYRDRGMDEQFF
TRBV5-4	18	.	.	TRBJ2-5	TGTGCCAGCAGCCCCACTTTGGGGGGGGGGCAGGTAGGGGAGACCCAGTACTTC	CASSPTLGGGQVGETQYF
TRBV19	13	.	many	TRBJ1-4	TGTGCCAGTAGTATTCCAGGGGAAGTTCAACTGTTTTTT	CASSIPGEVQLFF
TRBV18	15	.	many	TRBJ1-1	TGTGCCAGCTCACCCAATTCGGACAGTGCCCACCAAGCTTTCTTT	CASSPNSDSAHQAFF
TRBV6-2/TRBV6-3	15	TRBD1	many	TRBJ2-2	TGTGCCAGCAGGAAGACAGGGAGGAACACCGGGGAGCTGTTTTTT	CASRKTGRNTGELFF
TRBV20-1	15	TRBD1	few	TRBJ2-5	TGCAGTGCACCCGGGACAGGGGGTTCCGGAGAGACCCAGTACTTC	CSAPGTGGSGETQYF
TRBV9	13	.	many	TRBJ1-1	TGTGCCAGCAGCGTAGGGGTTTTAGAAAAAGCTTTCTTT	CASSVGVLEKAFF
TRBV27	13	.	many	TRBJ1-2	TGTGCCAGCAGGGCAGGGGAGGTACATGGCTACACCTTC	CASRAGEVHGYTF
TRBV5-1	14	TRBD1	many	TRBJ2-7	TGCGCCAGCAGCTTAGGACAGGGGGCTGACGAGCAGTACTTC	CASSLGQGADEQYF
TRBV20-1	16	.	many	TRBJ1-6	TGCAGTGCTAGTGCCACTTATGGCTCCTATAATTCACCCCTCCACTTT	CSASATYGSYNSPLHF
TRBV20-1	13	TRBD1	many	TRBJ2-7	TGCAGTGCAAGAAAAACAGGGGTCTACGAGCAGTACTTC	CSARKTGVYEQYF
TRBV12-3/TRBV12-4	17	TRBD1	many	TRBJ2-3	TGTGCCAGCAGTTTGAAATTCGACAGGGGATACACAGATACGCAGTATTTT	CASSLKFDRGYTDTQYF
TRBV5-5	18	.	many	TRBJ2-3	TGTGCCAGCCAACTTGGAGGGCAGGGCTTTTGGCTCCGACATACGCAGTATTTT	CASQLGGQGFWLRHTQYF
TRBV29-1	14	TRBD1	many	TRBJ2-7	TGCAGCGCCCAGCCAGGGGGCACGGCCTACGAGCAGTACTTC	CSAQPGGTAYEQYF
TRBV29-1	12	TRBD1	.	TRBJ2-3	TGCAGCGCAACAGGGGGCACAGATACGCAGTATTTT	CSATGGTDTQYF
TRBV27	15	TRBD2	many	TRBJ2-1	TGTGCCAGCAGTTTAGATAGCGGGGGACCCAATGAGCAGTTCTTC	CASSLDSGGPNEQFF
TRBV5-1	17	TRBD1	many	TRBJ2-3	TGCGCCAGCAGCCTGAACTTACAGGGGATCGGCACAGATACGCAGTATTTT	CASSLNLQGIGTDTQYF
TRBV28	16	TRBD1	many	TRBJ1-3	TGTGCCAGCAGGCCCCCCGGGACAGGGACTGGAAACACCATATATTTT	CASRPPGTGTGNTIYF
TRBV4-1	12	.	many	TRBJ1-2	TGCGCCAGCAGCCAACCCGACTATGGCTACACCTTC	CASSQPDYGYTF
TRBV3-1	14	.	many	TRBJ2-7	TGTGCCAGCAGACCAAGTGGGGGGCCAAGGGAGCAGTACTTC	CASRPSGGPREQYF
TRBV27	14	TRBD1	many	TRBJ2-7	TGTGCCAGCAGTCCAGGGGGCTGTTCTGACGAGCAGTACTTC	CASSPGGCSDEQYF
TRBV5-1	15	.	many	TRBJ1-1	TGCGCCAGCAGCTTGAAGGGGGGCTCGGGCACTGAAGCTTTCTTT	CASSLKGGSGTEAFF
TRBV9	10	.	many	TRBJ2-7	TGTGCCAGGGGACCCTACGAGCAGTACTTC	CARGPYEQYF
TRBV4-3	15	.	.	TRBJ1-4	TGCGCCAGCAGCCAAGACTGGCGGATTAATGAAAAACTGTTTTTT	CASSQDWRINEKLFF
TRBV7-3	16	.	few	TRBJ2-6	TGTGCCAGCAGCCGCATCCGTAGCTCTGGGGCCAACGTCCTGACTTTC	CASSRIRSSGANVLTF
TRBV20-1	15	.	many	TRBJ1-1	TGCAGTGCTAGAGAGACCGACGTTCTGGTCACTGAAGCTTTCTTT	CSARETDVLVTEAFF
TRBV20-1	13	.	many	TRBJ2-7	TGCAGTGTCCCGCGGGACTTCTCCTACGAGCAGTACTTC	CSVPRDFSYEQYF
TRBV15	15	.	many	TRBJ2-3	TGTGCCACCAGCAGAGATCGGGGGAGCACAGATACGCAGTATTTT	CATSRDRGSTDTQYF
TRBV7-2	16	.	.	TRBJ1-5	TGTGCCAGCAGCTTAGTAGTGTTCAATAGCAATCAGCCCCAGCATTTT	CASSLVVFNSNQPQHF
TRBV20-1	16	TRBD2	many	TRBJ2-3	TGCAGTGCGCCCGGTCCTAGCGGGGAGGCTTGGGATACGCAGTATTTT	CSAPGPSGEAWDTQYF
TRBV4-3	19	.	many	TRBJ1-6	TGCGCCAGCAGCCAAGCGGTTCAGGGGCCCATAGCGATTAATTCACCCCTCCACTTT	CASSQAVQGPIAINSPLHF
TRBV30	14	.	many	TRBJ2-5	TGTGCCTGGAGCCGGGGACTGTCGGCAGAGACCCAGTACTTC	CAWSRGLSAETQYF
TRBV29-1	16	TRBD2	few	TRBJ2-1	TGCAGCGTTTTTAGCGGGGGTGTCCAATCCTACAATGAGCAGTTCTTC	CSVFSGGVQSYNEQFF
TRBV6-5	14	.	many	TRBJ2-2	TGTGCCAGCAGCTCGCGGGGAGGCATCGGGGAGCTGTTTTTT	CASSSRGGIGELFF
TRBV2	15	TRBD1	many	TRBJ2-1	TGTGCCAGCAGTGAAACGCCCCAGGGGGTGGGTGAGCAGTTCTTC	CASSETPQGVGEQFF
TRBV5-1	18	TRBD2	many	TRBJ2-3	TGCGCCAGCAGCACCCGGACTAGCGGGGGTACAAGCACAGATACGCAGTATTTT	CASSTRTSGGTSTDTQYF
TRBV30	13	.	many	TRBJ1-3	TGTGCCTGGAGTATCGGGGCTGGAAACACCATATATTTT	CAWSIGAGNTIYF
TRBV11-2	17	TRBD2	.	TRBJ2-3	TGTGCCAGCAGCTTAGGGACTAGCGGACTCAGCACAGATACGCAGTATTTT	CASSLGTSGLSTDTQYF
TRBV6-1	15	.	many	TRBJ1-3	TGTGCCAGCAGCCGAGCCCCGGGGGTCGGAAACACCATATATTTT	CASSRAPGVGNTIYF
TRBV10-3	17	.	many	TRBJ1-2	TGTGCCATCAGTTCAGGGGTCTATAAGGTCGTTGGGAATGGCTACACCTTC	CAISSGVYKVVGNGYTF
TRBV2	11	.	many	TRBJ1-1	TGTGCCAGCATAGGTTCCAGGGAAGCTTTCTTT	CASIGSREAFF
TRBV6-6	15	TRBD1	many	TRBJ2-5	TGTGCCAGCAGTTCTCAGACAGGGGCAGAAGAGACCCAGTACTTC	CASSSQTGAEETQYF
TRBV11-2	15	TRBD1	.	TRBJ2-1	TGTGCCAGCAATCTCGGGACAGGGGGTGACAATGAGCAGTTCTTC	CASNLGTGGDNEQFF
TRBV27	13	.	many	TRBJ1-2	TGTGCCAGCAGTTTCGTGGGTGACTATGGCTACACCTTC	CASSFVGDYGYTF
TRBV18	17	TRBD2	many	TRBJ2-3	TGTGCCAGCTCACCACGTGCTAGCGGGGGGGCCACAGATACGCAGTATTTT	CASSPRASGGATDTQYF
TRBV30	12	.	many	TRBJ1-1	TGTGCCTGCACCCTGGTGAACACTGAAGCTTTCTTT	CACTLVNTEAFF
TRBV29-1	13	TRBD1	many	TRBJ2-5	TGCAGCGTTGGACAGGGAAGGGGGGAGACCCAGTACTTC	CSVGQGRGETQYF